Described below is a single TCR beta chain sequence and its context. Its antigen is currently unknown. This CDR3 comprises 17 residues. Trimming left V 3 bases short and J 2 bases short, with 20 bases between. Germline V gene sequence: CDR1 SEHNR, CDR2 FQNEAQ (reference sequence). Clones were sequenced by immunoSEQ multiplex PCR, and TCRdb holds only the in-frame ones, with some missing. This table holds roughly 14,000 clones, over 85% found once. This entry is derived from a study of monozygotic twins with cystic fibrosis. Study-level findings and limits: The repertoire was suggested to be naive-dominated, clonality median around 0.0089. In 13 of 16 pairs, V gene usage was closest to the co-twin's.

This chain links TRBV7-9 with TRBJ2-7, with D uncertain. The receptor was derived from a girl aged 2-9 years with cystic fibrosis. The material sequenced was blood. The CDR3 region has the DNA TGTGCCAGCAGCTTTCTCGGTGGTAGGGCCCCAACCTACGAGCAGTACTTC. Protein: CASSFLGGRAPTYEQYF. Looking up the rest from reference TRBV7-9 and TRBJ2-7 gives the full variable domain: DTGVSQNPRHKITKRGQNVTFRCDPISEHNRLYWYRQTLGQGPEFLTYFQNEAQLEKSRLLSDRFSAERPKGSFSTLEIQRTEQGDSAMYLCASSFLGGRAPTYEQYFGPGTRLTVT.